These 21 T cell receptor beta chains originate from one sample sequenced in a study of monozygotic twins with cystic fibrosis. Assay used: immunoSEQ multiplex PCR; TCRdb lists only in-frame clones, some missing. Altogether roughly 32,000 clones are present, 90% to 97% being singletons, with the ten largest covering 0.17%. Sequenced input: blood. These receptors all come from a girl aged 2 to 9 with cystic fibrosis.

This clone was seen once. The junction shows a germline mismatch at one end, possibly a read error. The genes are TRBV6-5 and TRBJ1-2; the D is unclear. CDR1 MNHEY and CDR2 SVGAGI come from the germline V gene. This CDR3 contains 11 residues. For the CDR3, the DNA is TGTGCCAGCAGTTATGGGCCCCCACACGTCTTC. Translation: CASSYGPPHVF.

The chain carries TRBV2 and TRBJ1-2; 9 bases match TRBD1. Germline V gene sequence: CDR1 SNHLY, CDR2 FYNNEI. This CDR3 has 14 amino acids. With 5 bases clipped from V and 1 base from J, the junction kept 2 bases outside the gene matches. The CDR3 protein is CASSYRGLNYGYTF. CDR3 DNA: TGTGCCAGCAGTTACAGGGGGCTTAACTATGGCTACACCTTC.

This chain uses TRBV7-8 with TRBJ1-1; 9 positions match TRBD1. V gave up 1 base and J gave up 1 base; unmatched junction bases: 7. In germline, CDR1 is SGHVS, CDR2 FQNEAQ. The CDR3 sequence is 17 residues long. The CDR3 is CASSLGFPTGGNTEAFF. In DNA form, the CDR3 reads TGTGCCAGCAGCTTAGGGTTCCCGACAGGGGGGAACACTGAAGCTTTCTTT.

This chain joins TRBV30 and TRBJ1-6, with 8 nucleotides matching TRBD1. This CDR3 contains 14 residues. V lost 2 bases and J lost 7; bases outside the gene matches: 4. Germline lookup yields CDR1 GTSNPN and CDR2 SVGIG (reference sequence). CDR3 bases: TGTGCCTGGAGTCAGGACAGGGACAATTCACCCCTCCACTTT. It yields the protein CAWSQDRDNSPLHF.

The chain carries TRBV4-1 and TRBJ1-1; D unresolved. Per the germline V gene, CDR1 is MGHRA and CDR2 is YSYEKL. Trimming removed 2 bases from V and 5 bases from J, with 15 bases in between. This CDR3 has 15 amino acids. CDR3 residues: CASSQQWSRDTEAFF. In DNA, the CDR3 is TGCGCCAGCAGCCAACAGTGGAGTCGGGATACTGAAGCTTTCTTT.

The rearrangement uses TRBV7-3 and TRBJ2-7; D is undetermined. V gave up 2 bases and J gave up 2 bases, with 13 bases separating them. CDR3 length: 15 amino acids. Germline-derived CDR1 and CDR2 are SGHTA and FQGTGA. In nucleotides, the CDR3 is TGTGCCAGCAGCTTATACCATTCGCCGACCTACGAGCAGTACTTC. This codes for CASSLYHSPTYEQYF.

The rearrangement uses TRBV10-1 and TRBJ2-3; D could derive from TRBD1 or TRBD2 (5 bases each). Trimming stripped 8 bases from V and 0 bases from J, with 12 bases between. Germline V gene lookup returns CDR1 WNHNN and CDR2 SYGVQD (reference sequence). This CDR3 spans 14 amino acids. CDR3 protein: CASRGRLSTDTQYF. The CDR3 DNA follows: TGCGCCAGCCGGGGACGGTTAAGCACAGATACGCAGTATTTT.

The genes are TRBV5-1 and TRBJ1-6; D gene unclear. This CDR3 region has 14 residues. Trimming left V 6 bases short and J 8 bases short, with 15 bases between. Germline CDR1 is SGHRS and CDR2 is YFSETQ. The CDR3: CASTPRPTDSPLHF. CDR3 nucleotide sequence: TGCGCCAGCACCCCCCGCCCAACGGATTCACCCCTCCACTTT. Complete variable domain (other parts from reference TRBV5-1 and TRBJ1-6): KAGVTQTPRYLIKTRGQQVTLSCSPISGHRSVSWYQQTPGQGLQFLFEYFSETQRNKGNFPGRFSGRQFSNSRSEMNVSTLELGDSALYLCASTPRPTDSPLHFGNGTRLTVT.

This chain joins TRBV27 and TRBJ2-1; 10 bases agree with TRBD2. Germline V gives CDR1 MNHEY, CDR2 SMNVEV (reference sequence). Unmatched junction bases numbered 5, after V lost 3 bases and J lost 6 bases. This CDR3 comprises 15 residues. CDR3: CASSLASGRRNEQFF. The CDR3 nucleotides are TGTGCCAGCAGTTTGGCTAGCGGGAGACGCAATGAGCAGTTCTTC.

This clone was observed a few times. The V and J genes are TRBV18 and TRBJ1-1, with D perhaps TRBD1 (5 bases). The germline gives CDR1 KGHSH, CDR2 LQKENI. With 3 bases removed from V and 1 base from J, the gap between germline ends came to 6 bases. The CDR3 extends over 13 amino acids. As DNA, the CDR3 is TGTGCCAGCTCACCCCAGGGGAACACTGAAGCTTTCTTT. This sequence encodes CASSPQGNTEAFF.

The chain is built from TRBV4-1 and TRBJ2-5; 11 bases agree with TRBD2. This CDR3 has 17 residues. V shed 1 base, J shed 5 bases, and the junction held 9 bases outside the gene matches. Germline V CDR1 and CDR2: MGHRA, YSYEKL. CDR3 in amino acids: CASSQGPLAGGPETQYF. CDR3 sequence (DNA): TGCGCCAGCAGCCAAGGCCCCTTAGCGGGAGGGCCCGAGACCCAGTACTTC.

The genes are TRBV2 and TRBJ1-5; D not resolved. In germline, CDR1 is SNHLY, CDR2 FYNNEI. This CDR3 has 13 amino acids. Trimming left V 3 bases short and J 7 bases short, with 10 bases between. The CDR3 coding sequence is TGTGCCAGCAGTGATGTGGGGAACCAGCCCCAGCATTTT. Translation gives CASSDVGNQPQHF.

The gene calls are TRBV28 and TRBJ1-2; weak D call: TRBD1 (5 bases). The V end lost 6 bases, the J end lost 2 bases, and 16 bases lay between the germline ends. From germline, CDR1 is MDHEN and CDR2 SYDVKM. CDR3 size: 15 residues. CDR3 sequence reads: CASSPTGTPNYGYTF. CDR3 nucleotide sequence: TGTGCCAGCAGCCCTACCGGGACCCCCAACTATGGCTACACCTTC.

The J gene is TRBJ1-1, the V gene TRBV19; no clear D. V was trimmed by 8 bases and J by 5 bases, leaving 6 bases between them. CDR1 LNHDA and CDR2 SQIVND come from the germline V gene (reference sequence). CDR3 length: 10 amino acids. The CDR3 here is CASGGTEAFF. In DNA, the CDR3 is TGTGCCAGTGGTGGGACTGAAGCTTTCTTT.

V usage is TRBV14 and J usage is TRBJ1-1; 7 bases line up with TRBD1. Germline-derived CDR1 and CDR2 are SGHDN and FVKESK. J gave up 4 bases and V 3 bases, and 8 bases lay outside the gene matches. The CDR3 runs 15 residues. The CDR3: CASSHSVTGVTEAFF. The CDR3 nucleotides are TGTGCCAGCAGCCACTCCGTTACAGGGGTCACTGAAGCTTTCTTT.

V is TRBV5-4 and J is TRBJ2-1; TRBD2 matches at 12 bases. Germline lookup yields CDR1 SGHNT and CDR2 YYREEE (reference sequence). The V segment lost 4 bases and the J segment 4 bases; nucleotides outside the gene matches: 3. CDR3 length: 15 residues. The CDR3 region is CASSMGTSGYNEQFF. The CDR3 DNA reads as TGTGCCAGCAGCATGGGGACTAGCGGGTACAATGAGCAGTTCTTC.

This chain connects TRBV30 to TRBJ1-2; a possible D gene is TRBD1 (5 bases). This CDR3 has 13 residues. CDR1 is GTSNPN, CDR2 SVGIG, per germline (reference sequence). With 5 bases removed from V and 7 bases from J, the gap between germline ends came to 17 bases. CDR3 sequence: CAWGRGGRIGYTF. The CDR3 DNA reads as TGTGCCTGGGGTCGGGGGGGAAGAATTGGCTACACCTTC.

The V gene is TRBV7-9, the J gene TRBJ2-3, with D unresolved. Germline V gene data show CDR1 as SEHNR and CDR2 as FQNEAQ (reference sequence). Deletions cut 1 base from V and 2 bases from J, with 7 bases between. There are 14 residues in the CDR3. The CDR3 nucleotides read TGTGCCAGCAGCTTAGTCCTCCTCACAGATACGCAGTATTTT. This codes for CASSLVLLTDTQYF.

The chain carries TRBV5-1 and TRBJ1-1, with unresolved D. The CDR3 length is 12 residues. The V and J ends lost 0 bases and 4 bases respectively, with 4 bases between them. Germline V gene sequence: CDR1 SGHRS, CDR2 YFSETQ. CDR3 DNA sequence: TGCGCCAGCAGCTTGGTGGGCACTGAAGCTTTCTTT. Residues: CASSLVGTEAFF.

The chain links TRBV2 to TRBJ1-1, with D possibly being TRBD1 (6 bases). V lost 4 bases to trimming and J lost 4 bases, with 10 bases between them. This CDR3 is 13 amino acids long. Looked up from germline, CDR1 is SNHLY and CDR2 is FYNNEI. The CDR3 nucleotides read TGTGCCAGCAGTGTAGGGGGTAGCACTGAAGCTTTCTTT. Translation: CASSVGGSTEAFF.

The CDR3 DNA sequence: TGTGCCAGCAGCTTTGGGGGAGGAACGGTTAATGAGCAGTTCTTC. Its translation is CASSFGGGTVNEQFF. This chain uses TRBV7-8 with TRBJ2-1; tentatively, D is TRBD2 (6 bases). The CDR3 runs to 15 residues. Trimming stripped 3 bases from V and 7 bases from J, with 16 bases between. CDR1 is SGHVS and CDR2 is FQNEAQ in the germline V gene.